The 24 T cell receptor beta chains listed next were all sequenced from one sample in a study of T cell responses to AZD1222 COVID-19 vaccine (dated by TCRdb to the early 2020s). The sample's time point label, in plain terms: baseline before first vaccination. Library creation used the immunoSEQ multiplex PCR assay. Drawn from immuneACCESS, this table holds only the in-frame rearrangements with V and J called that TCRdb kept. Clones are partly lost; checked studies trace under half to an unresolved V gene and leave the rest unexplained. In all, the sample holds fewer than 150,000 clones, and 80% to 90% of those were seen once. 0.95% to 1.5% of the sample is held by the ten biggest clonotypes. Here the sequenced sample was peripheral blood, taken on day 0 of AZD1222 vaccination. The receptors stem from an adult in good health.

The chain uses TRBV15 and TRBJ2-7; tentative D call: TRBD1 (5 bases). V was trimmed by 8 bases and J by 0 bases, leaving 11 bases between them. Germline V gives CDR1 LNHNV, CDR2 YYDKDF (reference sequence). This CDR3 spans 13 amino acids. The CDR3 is CATHRYSSYEQYF. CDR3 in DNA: TGTGCCACCCACAGGTACAGCTCCTACGAGCAGTACTTC. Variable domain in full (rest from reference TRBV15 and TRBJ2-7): DAMVIQNPRYQVTQFGKPVTLSCSQTLNHNVMYWYQQKSSQAPKLLFHYYDKDFNNEADTPDNFQSRRPNTSFCFLDIRSPGLGDTAMYLCATHRYSSYEQYFGPGTRLTVT.

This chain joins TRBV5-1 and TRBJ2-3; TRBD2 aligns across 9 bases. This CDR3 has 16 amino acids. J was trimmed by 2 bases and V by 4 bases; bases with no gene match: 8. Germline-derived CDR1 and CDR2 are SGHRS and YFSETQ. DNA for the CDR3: TGCGCCAGCAGCCCCGGGACTAGCCCCAACACAGATACGCAGTATTTT. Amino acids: CASSPGTSPNTDTQYF.

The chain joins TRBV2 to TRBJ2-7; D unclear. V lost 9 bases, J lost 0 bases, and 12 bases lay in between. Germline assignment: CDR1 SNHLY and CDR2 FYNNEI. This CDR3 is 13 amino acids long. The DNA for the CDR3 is TGTGCCAGTAATGGGGTAGGCTCCTACGAGCAGTACTTC. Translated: CASNGVGSYEQYF.

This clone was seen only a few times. The CDR3 bases are TGTGCCACCAGCAGGAGCCCCGACCCATACTATGGCTACACCTTC. Residues: CATSRSPDPYYGYTF. The rearrangement joins TRBV15 to TRBJ1-2; no clear D gene. Germline CDR1 reads LNHNV; CDR2 reads YYDKDF (reference sequence). There are 15 residues in the CDR3. The V end was cut by 3 bases, the J end by 3 bases, with 14 bases between.

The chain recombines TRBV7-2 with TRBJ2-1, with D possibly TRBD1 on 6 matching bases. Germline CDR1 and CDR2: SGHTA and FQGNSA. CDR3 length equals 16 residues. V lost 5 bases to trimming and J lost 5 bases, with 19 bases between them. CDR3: CASSRSQGSGHNEQFF. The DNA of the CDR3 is TGTGCCAGCAGCCGCAGCCAGGGGTCGGGGCACAATGAGCAGTTCTTC.

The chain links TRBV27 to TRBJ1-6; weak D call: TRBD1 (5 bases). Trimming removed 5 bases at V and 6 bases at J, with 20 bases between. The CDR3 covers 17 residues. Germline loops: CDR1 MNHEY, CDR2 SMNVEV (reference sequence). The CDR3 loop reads CASSPLAGTILNSPLHF. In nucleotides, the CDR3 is TGTGCCAGCAGTCCTCTCGCTGGGACCATACTTAATTCACCCCTCCACTTT.

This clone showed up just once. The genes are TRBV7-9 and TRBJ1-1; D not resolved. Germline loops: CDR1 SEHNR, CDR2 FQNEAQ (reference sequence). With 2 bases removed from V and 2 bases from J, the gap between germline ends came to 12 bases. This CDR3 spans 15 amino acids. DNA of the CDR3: TGTGCCAGCAGCTTAAACGCCGAGCGTAACACTGAAGCTTTCTTT. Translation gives CASSLNAERNTEAFF.

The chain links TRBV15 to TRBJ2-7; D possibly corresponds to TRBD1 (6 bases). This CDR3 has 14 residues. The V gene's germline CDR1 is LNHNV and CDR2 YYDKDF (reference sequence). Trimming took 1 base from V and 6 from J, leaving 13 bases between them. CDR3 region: CATSRGQGRSEQYF. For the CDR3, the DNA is TGTGCCACCAGCAGAGGGCAGGGGCGCTCCGAGCAGTACTTC.

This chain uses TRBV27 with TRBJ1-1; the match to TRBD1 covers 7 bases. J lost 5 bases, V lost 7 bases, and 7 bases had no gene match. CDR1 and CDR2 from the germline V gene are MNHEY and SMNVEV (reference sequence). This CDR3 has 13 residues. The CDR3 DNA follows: TGTGCCAGCAAACCGGACAGGTTAACTGAAGCTTTCTTT. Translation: CASKPDRLTEAFF.

CDR3 sequence reads: CASSGNNEQFF. In DNA, the CDR3 is TGTGCCAGCAGCGGAAACAATGAGCAGTTCTTC. V usage is TRBV9 and J usage is TRBJ2-1; D is uncertain. Trimming left V 3 bases short and J 5 bases short, with 3 bases between. The CDR3 spans 11 residues. Germline CDR1 reads SGDLS; CDR2 reads YYNGEE.

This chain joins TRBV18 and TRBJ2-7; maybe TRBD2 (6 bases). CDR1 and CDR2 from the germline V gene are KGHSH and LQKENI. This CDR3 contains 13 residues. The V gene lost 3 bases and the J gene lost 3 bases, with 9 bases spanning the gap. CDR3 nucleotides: TGTGCCAGCTCACCCCGGCGGGGCTACGAGCAGTACTTC. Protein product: CASSPRRGYEQYF. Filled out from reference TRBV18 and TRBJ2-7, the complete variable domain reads NAGVMQNPRHLVRRRGQEARLRCSPMKGHSHVYWYRQLPEEGLKFMVYLQKENIIDESGMPKERFSAEFPKEGPSILRIQQVVRGDSAAYFCASSPRRGYEQYFGPGTRLTVT.

The CDR3 here is CASSLGQTKDEQYF. In nucleotides, the CDR3 is TGTGCCAGCAGCTTAGGCCAGACTAAGGACGAGCAGTACTTC. The chain links TRBV13 to TRBJ2-7; D possibly corresponds to TRBD2 (5 bases). Germline CDR1 PRHDT, CDR2 FYEKMQ (reference sequence). Between the trimmed V and J ends, which lost 0 bases and 5 bases, there was a span of 11 bases. The CDR3 is made up of 14 amino acids.

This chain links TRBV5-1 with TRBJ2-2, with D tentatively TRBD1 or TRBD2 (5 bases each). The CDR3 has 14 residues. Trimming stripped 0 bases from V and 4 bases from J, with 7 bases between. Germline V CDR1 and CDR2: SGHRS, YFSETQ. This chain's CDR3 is CASSLGGITGELFF. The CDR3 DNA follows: TGCGCCAGCAGCTTGGGGGGGATCACCGGGGAGCTGTTTTTT.

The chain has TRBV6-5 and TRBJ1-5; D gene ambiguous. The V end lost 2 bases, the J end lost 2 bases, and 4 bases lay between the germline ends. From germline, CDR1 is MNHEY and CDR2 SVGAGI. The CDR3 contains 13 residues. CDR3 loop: CASSYDGNQPQHF. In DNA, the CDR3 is TGTGCCAGCAGTTACGACGGCAATCAGCCCCAGCATTTT.

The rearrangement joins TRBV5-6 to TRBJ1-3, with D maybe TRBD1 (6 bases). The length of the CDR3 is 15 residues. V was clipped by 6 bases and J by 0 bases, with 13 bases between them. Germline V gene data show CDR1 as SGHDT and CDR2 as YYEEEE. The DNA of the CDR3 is TGTGCCAGCACCGGGACACGATTCTCTGGAAACACCATATATTTT. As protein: CASTGTRFSGNTIYF.

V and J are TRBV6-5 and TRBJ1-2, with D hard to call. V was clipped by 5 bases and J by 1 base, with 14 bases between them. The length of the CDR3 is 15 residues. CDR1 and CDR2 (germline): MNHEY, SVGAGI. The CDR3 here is CASSKPTQVNYGYTF. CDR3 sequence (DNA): TGTGCCAGCAGTAAACCGACACAAGTTAACTATGGCTACACCTTC.

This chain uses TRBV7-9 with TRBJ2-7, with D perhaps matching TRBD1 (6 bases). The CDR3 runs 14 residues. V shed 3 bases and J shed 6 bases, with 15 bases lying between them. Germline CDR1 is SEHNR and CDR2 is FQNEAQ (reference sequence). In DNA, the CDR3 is TGTGCCAGCAGCTTGGACGGACAGCTTTCCGAGCAGTACTTC. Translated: CASSLDGQLSEQYF.

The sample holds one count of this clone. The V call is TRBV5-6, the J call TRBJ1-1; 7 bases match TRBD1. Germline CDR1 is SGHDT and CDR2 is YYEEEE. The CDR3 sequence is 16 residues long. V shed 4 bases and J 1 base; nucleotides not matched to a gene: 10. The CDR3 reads CASSLWTGGRNTEAFF. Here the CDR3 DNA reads TGTGCCAGCAGCCTTTGGACAGGTGGGAGGAACACTGAAGCTTTCTTT. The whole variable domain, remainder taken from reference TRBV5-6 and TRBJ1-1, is DAGVTQSPTHLIKTRGQQVTLRCSPKSGHDTVSWYQQALGQGPQFIFQYYEEEERQRGNFPDRFSGHQFPNYSSELNVNALLLGDSALYLCASSLWTGGRNTEAFFGQGTRLTVV.

DNA for the CDR3: TGTGCCAGCAGCCAAGATCTGGAGGGGGATGTGAGCTATGGCTACACCTTC. This encodes CASSQDLEGDVSYGYTF. The J gene is TRBJ1-2, the V gene TRBV14; a possible D gene is TRBD1 (6 bases). Germline CDR1 SGHDN, CDR2 FVKESK. The CDR3 totals 17 residues. The V gene lost 0 bases and the J gene lost 4 bases, with 18 bases spanning the gap. The whole variable domain, filled in from reference TRBV14 and TRBJ1-2, reads EAGVTQFPSHSVIEKGQTVTLRCDPISGHDNLYWYRRVMGKEIKFLLHFVKESKQDESGMPNNRFLAERTGGTYSTLKVQPAELEDSGVYFCASSQDLEGDVSYGYTFGSGTRLTVV.

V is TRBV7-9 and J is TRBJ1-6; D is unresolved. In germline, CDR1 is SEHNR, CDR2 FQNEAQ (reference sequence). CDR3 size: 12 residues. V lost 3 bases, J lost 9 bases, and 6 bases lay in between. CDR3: CASSFEGSPLHF. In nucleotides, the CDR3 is TGTGCCAGCAGCTTTGAAGGTTCACCCCTCCACTTT.

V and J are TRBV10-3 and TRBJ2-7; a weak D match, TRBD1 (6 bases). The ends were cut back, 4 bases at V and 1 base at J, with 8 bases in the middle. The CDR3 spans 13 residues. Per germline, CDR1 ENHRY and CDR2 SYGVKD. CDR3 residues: CAISGGGSYEQYF. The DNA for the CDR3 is TGTGCCATCAGTGGAGGGGGTTCCTACGAGCAGTACTTC.

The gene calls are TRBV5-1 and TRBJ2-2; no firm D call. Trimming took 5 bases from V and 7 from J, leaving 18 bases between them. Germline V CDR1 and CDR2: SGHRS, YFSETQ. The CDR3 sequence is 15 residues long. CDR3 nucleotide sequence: TGCGCCAGCAGGGTGCAGGAGTCTGTTGGCGGGGAGCTGTTTTTT. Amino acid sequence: CASRVQESVGGELFF. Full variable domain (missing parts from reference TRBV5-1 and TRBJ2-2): KAGVTQTPRYLIKTRGQQVTLSCSPISGHRSVSWYQQTPGQGLQFLFEYFSETQRNKGNFPGRFSGRQFSNSRSEMNVSTLELGDSALYLCASRVQESVGGELFFGEGSRLTVL.

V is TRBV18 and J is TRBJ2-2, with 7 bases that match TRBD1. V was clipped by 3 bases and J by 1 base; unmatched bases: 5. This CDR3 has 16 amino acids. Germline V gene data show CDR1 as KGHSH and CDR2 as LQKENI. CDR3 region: CASSPLRQGNTGELFF. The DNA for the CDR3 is TGTGCCAGCTCACCTCTGCGACAGGGGAACACCGGGGAGCTGTTTTTT.

The CDR3 protein is CASSLTGAISYEQYF. CDR3 in DNA: TGTGCCAGCAGCTTGACAGGAGCTATCTCCTACGAGCAGTACTTC. The rearrangement joins TRBV7-9 to TRBJ2-7; weak D call: TRBD1 (6 bases). The germline gives CDR1 SEHNR, CDR2 FQNEAQ (reference sequence). Trimming removed 3 bases from V and 0 bases from J, with 12 bases in between. This CDR3 spans 15 amino acids.